This is a list of T cell receptor beta chains from one sample in a study of OX40 agonist ivuxolimab in advanced cancers. Data came from immunoSEQ multiplex PCR; TCRdb stores just in-frame clones and leaves some out. The sample holds 95,000 to 110,000 clones, under 95% seen once. This specimen was CD4+ or CD8+ T cells sorted from blood, taken in a trial of the OX40 agonist ivuxolimab. These receptors were taken from an adult with an advanced solid tumor such as melanoma, head and neck, liver or kidney cancer. Both conserved end residues are part of each CDR3. A D gene is named only where the DNA matches it firmly. Rows give clone size only sometimes, using once, few, many, or a class for an expanded clone.

v_call,j_call,clone_size,d_call,cdr3_nt,cdr3_aa
TRBV6-6,TRBJ2-7,.,TRBD2,TGTGCCAGCAGTTCGTCCCCGACTAGCGGGAGTTTCGAGCAGTACTTC,CASSSSPTSGSFEQYF
TRBV15,TRBJ2-7,.,TRBD2,TGTGCCACCAGCAGGGATATAGCGGGGCCTTACGAGCAGTACTTC,CATSRDIAGPYEQYF
TRBV4-2,TRBJ1-5,once,.,TGTGCCAGCAGCCAAGGGACCTATGATAGCAATCAGCCCCAGCATTTT,CASSQGTYDSNQPQHF
TRBV11-2,TRBJ1-2,once,.,TGTGCCAGCAGCTTACTCGTCCGGGGCGGGGAGAACTATGGCTACACCTTC,CASSLLVRGGENYGYTF
TRBV7-9,TRBJ1-1,.,.,TGTGCCAGCAGCCCATTTTCCGTGGAAAACACTGAAGCTTTCTTT,CASSPFSVENTEAFF
TRBV7-8,TRBJ2-2,.,.,TGTGCCAGCAGCCCCATTACGGCGTCCGGGAACACCGGGGAGCTGTTTTTT,CASSPITASGNTGELFF
TRBV18,TRBJ2-2,.,.,TGTGCCAGCTCACCAAACACCGGGGAGCTGTTTTTT,CASSPNTGELFF
TRBV10-3,TRBJ2-5,.,TRBD1,TGTGCCATCAGGGTCGACAGGGGAAGACAAGAGACCCAGTACTTC,CAIRVDRGRQETQYF
TRBV7-8,TRBJ2-7,.,.,TGTGCCAGCAGCTTAGAACCGGGGGGCGGATCGAACGAGCAGTACTTC,CASSLEPGGGSNEQYF
TRBV5-4,TRBJ1-1,.,TRBD1,TGTGCCAGCAGCCCCGGACAGGAGAACACTGAAGCTTTCTTT,CASSPGQENTEAFF
TRBV4-2,TRBJ2-2,once,.,TGTGCCAGCAGCCAAGATCCAGTTAGTAGCCTCGGGGAGCTGTTTTTT,CASSQDPVSSLGELFF
TRBV29-1,TRBJ1-2,.,TRBD1,TGCAGCGTTGGGGATCGGACAGGATCGATAAGGGGCTACACCTTC,CSVGDRTGSIRGYTF
TRBV6-5,TRBJ2-7,once,.,TGTGCCAGCAGTTACGGTACCTACTCCTACGAGCAGTACTTC,CASSYGTYSYEQYF
TRBV5-5,TRBJ2-5,once,TRBD2,TGTGCCAGCAGCTTCCTAGCGGGAGGGGTTGAGACCCAGTACTTC,CASSFLAGGVETQYF
TRBV15,TRBJ1-5,.,TRBD1,TGTGCCACCAGCAGAAAACAGGGGGCAAGCAATCAGCCCCAGCATTTT,CATSRKQGASNQPQHF
TRBV5-6,TRBJ1-3,.,.,TGTGCCAGCAGGGACTCACACTCTGGAAACACCATATATTTT,CASRDSHSGNTIYF
TRBV5-4,TRBJ2-5,.,TRBD1,TGTGCCAGCAGCCCCGGGACAGGGGAAGAGACCCAGTACTTC,CASSPGTGEETQYF
TRBV10-1,TRBJ1-1,.,.,TGCGCCAGCAGTCCACTACGGGAGACGACTGAAGCTTTCTTT,CASSPLRETTEAFF
TRBV5-1,TRBJ2-2,once,.,TGCGCCAGCGGACTCACGGCTACTTCGAACACCGGGGAGCTGTTTTTT,CASGLTATSNTGELFF
TRBV7-9,TRBJ2-7,.,.,TGTGCCAGCAGCTTAGCCCAGGGTTACGAGCAGTACTTC,CASSLAQGYEQYF
TRBV7-9,TRBJ2-4,.,TRBD1,TGTGCCAGCAGCTTCCGGGGTCCGGGACAGCTAGCCAAAAACATTCAGTACTTC,CASSFRGPGQLAKNIQYF
TRBV29-1,TRBJ1-1,once,.,TGCAGCGTCTCAAATTGGGAGAAGAATGAAGCTTTCTTT,CSVSNWEKNEAFF
TRBV11-2,TRBJ1-1,.,.,TGTGCCAGCAGCTTAAGAGGACCGACGAACACTGAAGCTTTCTTT,CASSLRGPTNTEAFF
TRBV7-2,TRBJ1-5,.,TRBD1,TGTGCCAGCAGCTTGGACAGGGGGTTAGCTCAGCCCCAGCATTTT,CASSLDRGLAQPQHF
TRBV7-9,TRBJ2-1,.,TRBD1,TGTGCCAGCAGCCCCCGACCGGGACAGGGCACCTACAATGAGCAGTTCTTC,CASSPRPGQGTYNEQFF
TRBV28,TRBJ2-4,.,.,TGTGCCAGCAGTCCGCCCTTGGGACCAGCAGCCAAAAACATTCAGTACTTC,CASSPPLGPAAKNIQYF
TRBV5-1,TRBJ2-2,.,TRBD2,TGCGCCAGCAGCTTAGGCGTTGTGTCTAGCGGGAGCGGAAGGGAGCTGTTTTTT,CASSLGVVSSGSGRELFF
TRBV28,TRBJ1-2,once,TRBD1,TGTGCCAGCAGTGCGTCGACAGGGGATCGCTATGGCTACACCTTC,CASSASTGDRYGYTF
TRBV15,TRBJ2-7,.,.,TGTGCCACCAATATCATGGACGGCAGGGAGCAGTACTTC,CATNIMDGREQYF
TRBV5-1,TRBJ1-1,.,.,TGCGCCAGCAGCCGACAGACGAACACTGAAGCTTTCTTT,CASSRQTNTEAFF
TRBV12-5,TRBJ2-1,.,.,TGTGCTAGTGGTTTCCTGATTGACAGCTACAATAAGCAGTTCTTC,CASGFLIDSYNKQFF
TRBV19,TRBJ2-1,once,.,TGTGCCAGTAGTATGCGATTTTCTCTGTATGAGCAGTTCTTC,CASSMRFSLYEQFF
TRBV5-4,TRBJ2-7,.,.,TGTGCCAGCAGCTTGGAGTCTGTCGAGCAGTACTTC,CASSLESVEQYF
TRBV27,TRBJ2-5,.,.,TGTGCCAGCAGTTTAAGCGTTGGGGGGGAGACCCAGTACTTC,CASSLSVGGETQYF
TRBV7-9,TRBJ1-5,.,.,TGTGCCCCAGGGCCCTTGGGGAGCAATCAGCCCCAGCATTTT,CAPGPLGSNQPQHF
TRBV2,TRBJ1-1,.,.,TGTGCCAGCAGTGAAGGGGTCGAGACTGAAGCTTTCTTT,CASSEGVETEAFF
TRBV27,TRBJ2-7,.,.,TGTGCCAGCAGACGATCAGGGCCCTTATCCTACGAGCAGTACTTC,CASRRSGPLSYEQYF
TRBV5-1,TRBJ2-1,.,.,TGCGCCAGCAGCTTAACAGGGTCCGACTACAATGAGCAGTTCTTC,CASSLTGSDYNEQFF
TRBV7-6,TRBJ2-5,.,.,TGTGCCAGCAGCTTAGTACCTCAAGAGACCCAGTACTTC,CASSLVPQETQYF
TRBV5-6,TRBJ1-2,.,.,TGTGCCAGCAGCTCACCATCGCTGGGCTTCGGCTACACCTTC,CASSSPSLGFGYTF
TRBV6-5,TRBJ1-6,.,.,TGTGCCAGCAGTTACTCTGTCGGGTTGCCCCTCCACTTT,CASSYSVGLPLHF
TRBV30,TRBJ1-4,.,.,TGTGCCTGGAGCGTACGTGAAAAACTGTTTTTT,CAWSVREKLFF
TRBV7-9,TRBJ2-7,.,.,TGTGCCAGCAGCTTTTCGACGGGGTCCTCCTACGAGCAGTACTTC,CASSFSTGSSYEQYF
TRBV18,TRBJ1-5,.,.,TGTGCCAGCTCAGGCGGGGAAAATCAGCCCCAGCATTTT,CASSGGENQPQHF
TRBV10-2,TRBJ1-1,.,TRBD1,TGCGCCAGCAGTAATAAGGGGGCTCGAGCTTTCTTT,CASSNKGARAFF
TRBV6-4,TRBJ2-1,.,.,TGTGCCAGCAGTGAAGGTTATTGGGGTAGCAATGAGCAGTTCTTC,CASSEGYWGSNEQFF
TRBV28,TRBJ2-7,.,.,TGTGCCAGCAGTTTCTCTAGCGCCGTAACCTACGAGCAGTACTTC,CASSFSSAVTYEQYF
TRBV19,TRBJ2-7,.,.,TGTGCCAGTAGTATAGCGGCGGGGTCAGACTACGAGCAGTACTTC,CASSIAAGSDYEQYF
TRBV7-2,TRBJ2-7,.,.,TGTGCCAGCAGCTTATATGTCGGGGACCCTGAGGAGCAGTACTTC,CASSLYVGDPEEQYF
TRBV28,TRBJ2-1,.,.,TGTGCCAGCACAGTTTCGGGGTACCTAGGGCAGTTCTTC,CASTVSGYLGQFF
TRBV28,TRBJ1-2,.,.,TGTGCCAGCGACCCCCGCCCCAGCAGACCGCTCCTTGGCTACACCTTC,CASDPRPSRPLLGYTF
TRBV10-3,TRBJ2-2,.,.,TGTGCCATCAGTGCTATGGGAGCCCAGAACACCGGGGAGCTGTTTTTT,CAISAMGAQNTGELFF
TRBV5-1,TRBJ2-7,.,.,TGCGCCAGCAGCGTACAAGCGGACCACTACGAGCAGTACTTC,CASSVQADHYEQYF
TRBV5-8,TRBJ1-5,.,.,TGTGCCAGCAGCCCCAGGACACCTGGACCTAATCAGCCCCAGCATTTT,CASSPRTPGPNQPQHF